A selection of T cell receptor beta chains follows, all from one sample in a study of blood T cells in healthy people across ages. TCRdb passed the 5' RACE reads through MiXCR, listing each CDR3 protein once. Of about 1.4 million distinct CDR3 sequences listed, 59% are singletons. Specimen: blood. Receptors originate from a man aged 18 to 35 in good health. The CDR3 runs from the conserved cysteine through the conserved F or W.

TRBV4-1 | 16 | CASSQVSGRATYEQYF
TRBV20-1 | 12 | CSAPNRDLTQYF
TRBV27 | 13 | CASSPNVGYEQYF
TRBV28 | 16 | CASSSAGGPVNTEAFF
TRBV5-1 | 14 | CASSLEVFGTEAFF
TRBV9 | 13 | CASSPRQGHEQFF
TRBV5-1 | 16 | CASSLTGTTTNEKLFF
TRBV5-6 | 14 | CASSLDSSLHGYTF
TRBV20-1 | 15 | CSARAGSSSTDTQYF
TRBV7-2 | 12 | CASSQMVETQYF
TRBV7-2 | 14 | CASSSRGGLPEQYF
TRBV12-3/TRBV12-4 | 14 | CASKPDSAGETQYF
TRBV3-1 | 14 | CASSLPERGDEQFF
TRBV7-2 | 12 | CASSVSSYEQYF
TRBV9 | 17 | CASSKTSGGRTYNEQFF
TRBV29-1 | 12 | CSAGDTRAEAFF
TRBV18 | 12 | CASSPARYEQYF
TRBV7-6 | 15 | CASTLGQSSYNEQFF
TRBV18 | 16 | CASSPETGGRQTEAFF
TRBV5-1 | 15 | CASSNFGGTGYEQYF
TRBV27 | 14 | CATVGQGAPYGYTF
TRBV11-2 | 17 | CASSSIGPTAPTDTQYF
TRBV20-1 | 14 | CSASLADRAETQYF
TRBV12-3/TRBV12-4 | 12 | CASSHGQGPQYF